The 12 T cell receptor beta chains below all came from one sample that was sequenced in a study of identical twins. Each CDR3 protein gets one entry after TCRdb re-called the 5' RACE reads with MiXCR. Here the sample spans more than 350,000 distinct CDR3 sequences, 7% to 9.5% being singletons. Sequencing was done on a sample of naive T cells sorted from blood. The source of these receptors is a woman between 45 and 60 years old in good health.

This clonotype has a count of ten or more. The chain links TRBV29-1 to TRBJ2-5; D possibly corresponds to TRBD2 (5 bases). Germline values: CDR1 SQVTM, CDR2 ANQGSEA. The CDR3 loop spans 13 amino acids. The ends were cut back, 5 bases at V and 5 bases at J, with 15 bases in the middle. DNA of the CDR3: TGCAGCGTTCTTAGCGCCGCCCGGGAGACCCAGTACTTC. Translated, it gives CSVLSAARETQYF. The full variable domain, in which reference TRBV29-1 and TRBJ2-5 provide the parts outside the CDR3, is SAVISQKPSRDICQRGTSLTIQCQVDSQVTMMFWYRQQPGQSLTLIATANQGSEATYESGFVIDKFPISRPNLTFSTLTVSNMSPEDSSIYLCSVLSAARETQYFGPGTRLLVL.

The rearrangement joins TRBV4-1 to TRBJ2-3; TRBD2 aligns across 11 bases. The V gene's germline CDR1 is MGHRA and CDR2 YSYEKL. The CDR3 covers 17 residues. V was pared by 5 bases and J by 0 bases, with 7 bases of the junction left unmatched. The CDR3 nucleotides read TGCGCCAGCAGCACGGGGACTAGCGGCACTAGCACAGATACGCAGTATTTT. Translating it yields CASSTGTSGTSTDTQYF.

The gene calls are TRBV29-1 and TRBJ2-2; perhaps TRBD1 as D (5 bases). The length of the CDR3 is 14 residues. With 1 base removed from V and 6 bases from J, the gap between germline ends came to 12 bases. CDR1 SQVTM and CDR2 ANQGSEA come from the germline V gene. Here the CDR3 reads CSVEVPREAGELFF. CDR3 coding DNA: TGCAGCGTTGAAGTGCCCAGGGAAGCCGGGGAGCTGTTTTTT.

This clonotype was found many times. The rearrangement uses TRBV29-1 and TRBJ2-1; D is unresolved. The CDR3 is 14 amino acids. Germline assignment: CDR1 SQVTM and CDR2 ANQGSEA. V shed 2 bases and J shed 3 bases, with 11 bases lying between them. The CDR3 DNA sequence: TGCAGCGTTGAAACCCTCGACATCTACAATGAGCAGTTCTTC. Protein sequence: CSVETLDIYNEQFF.

The J gene is TRBJ2-7, the V gene TRBV5-1; TRBD1 aligns across 10 bases. Germline lookup yields CDR1 SGHRS and CDR2 YFSETQ. V lost 4 bases to trimming and J lost 4 bases; unmatched junction nucleotides: 5. The CDR3 sequence is 14 residues long. CDR3 DNA sequence: TGCGCCAGCAGCCCGACAGGGGGCAGGTACGAGCAGTACTTC. Translated: CASSPTGGRYEQYF.

This clonotype was found a few times. The rearrangement joins TRBV24-1 to TRBJ2-1, with 7 nucleotides matching TRBD2. J lost 5 bases, V lost 6 bases, and 6 bases had no gene match. CDR3 length equals 14 residues. Germline V gene sequence: CDR1 KGHDR, CDR2 SFDVKD. The CDR3 DNA sequence: TGTGCCACCAGTACCCCGGGGGGACACAATGAGCAGTTCTTC. Translated: CATSTPGGHNEQFF.

This clonotype was seen a few times. The V call is TRBV10-3, the J call TRBJ2-1; no reliable D call. Trimming took 7 bases from V and 6 from J, leaving 10 bases between them. Germline V gives CDR1 ENHRY, CDR2 SYGVKD. The CDR3 runs 12 residues. DNA for the CDR3: TGTGCCATCAAGGCTACAGCCAATGAGCAGTTCTTC. Its translation is CAIKATANEQFF.

V and J are TRBV9 and TRBJ2-1; 10 bases align to TRBD2. Looked up from germline, CDR1 is SGDLS and CDR2 is YYNGEE. This CDR3 comprises 14 residues. The V and J ends lost 10 bases and 7 bases, in that order; junction bases with no gene match: 11. For the CDR3, the DNA is TGTGCCGGACCACCGGGACTAGCGAGTAATGAGCAGTTCTTC. Translating gives CAGPPGLASNEQFF.

The V call is TRBV14, the J call TRBJ2-1; D possibly matches TRBD1 or TRBD2 (8 bases each). The CDR3 totals 22 residues. Trimming cost V 3 bases and J 2 bases, with 32 bases left between them. Germline CDR1 SGHDN, CDR2 FVKESK. The CDR3 protein is CASSHYRGASLRSGNAYNEQFF. The CDR3 region has the DNA TGTGCCAGCAGCCACTACAGGGGGGCTAGTCTTCGTAGCGGGAACGCCTACAATGAGCAGTTCTTC.

This clonotype came up a few times. The V and J genes are TRBV3-1 and TRBJ2-2; the match to TRBD1 covers 7 bases. The CDR3 consists of 15 residues. Trimming cost V 4 bases and J 5 bases; bases outside gene matches: 7. Germline values: CDR1 LGHDT, CDR2 YNNKEL (reference sequence). DNA of the CDR3: TGTGCCAGCAGCCGTAGACAGGGTCGGACCGGGGAGCTGTTTTTT. It yields the protein CASSRRQGRTGELFF.

This clonotype has only a few counts. The germline gene is not matched at one end of the junction; a read error may be the cause. This chain connects TRBV12-3 or TRBV12-4 to TRBJ2-1; TRBD2 aligns across 7 bases. CDR3 length: 16 amino acids. CDR3 in DNA: TGTGCCAGCAGTCTAGCGGAAGGGCCAAGATACAATGAGCAGTTCTTC. It encodes CASSLAEGPRYNEQFF.

This clonotype was recorded a few times. The rearrangement uses TRBV20-1 and TRBJ2-1, with 12 bases lining up with TRBD2. V lost 6 bases and J lost 4; bases outside the gene matches: 7. The CDR3 totals 15 residues. CDR1 DFQATT and CDR2 SNEGSKA come from the germline V gene (reference sequence). In DNA, the CDR3 is TGCAGTGCCAATACACTAGCGGGAGGTTACAATGAGCAGTTCTTC. Amino acid sequence: CSANTLAGGYNEQFF.